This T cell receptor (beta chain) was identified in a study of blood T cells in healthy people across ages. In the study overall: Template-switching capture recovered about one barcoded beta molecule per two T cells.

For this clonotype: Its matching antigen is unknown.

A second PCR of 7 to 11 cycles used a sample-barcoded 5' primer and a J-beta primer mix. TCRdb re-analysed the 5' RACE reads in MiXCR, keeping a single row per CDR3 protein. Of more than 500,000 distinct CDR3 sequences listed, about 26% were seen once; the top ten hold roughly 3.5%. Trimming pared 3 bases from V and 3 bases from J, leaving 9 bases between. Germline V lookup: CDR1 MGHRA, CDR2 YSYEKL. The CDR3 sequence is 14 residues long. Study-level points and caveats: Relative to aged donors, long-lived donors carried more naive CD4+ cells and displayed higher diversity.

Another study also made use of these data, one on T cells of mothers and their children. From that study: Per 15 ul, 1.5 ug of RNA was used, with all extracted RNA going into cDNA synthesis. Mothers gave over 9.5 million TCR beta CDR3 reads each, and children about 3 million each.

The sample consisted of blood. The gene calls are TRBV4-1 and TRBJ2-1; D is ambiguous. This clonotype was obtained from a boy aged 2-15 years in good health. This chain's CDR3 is CASSQAEFYNEQFF. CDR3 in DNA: TGCGCCAGCAGCCAGGCCGAGTTCTACAATGAGCAGTTCTTC.